This T cell receptor beta chain comes out of a study of blood T cells in healthy people across ages. A sample-barcoded 5' primer and a J-beta primer mix were used in a second PCR of roughly 6 to 11 cycles. TCRdb reprocessed the 5' RACE reads with MiXCR, giving one entry per CDR3 protein. This table has 1.5 million to 2 million distinct CDR3 sequences, about 30% appearing once. Germline V CDR1 and CDR2: MNHNS, SASEGT. The V end was cut by 3 bases, the J end by 4 bases, with 15 bases between. CDR3 length equals 15 residues. The chain uses TRBV6-1 and TRBJ2-5; D is perhaps TRBD1 or TRBD2 (5 bases each). The sequencing input was blood. The sequence derives from a woman in her twenties or thirties in good health. The CDR3 spells CASSDQGVIGETQYF. CDR3 nucleotide sequence: TGTGCCAGCAGTGATCAGGGAGTGATTGGAGAGACCCAGTACTTC.